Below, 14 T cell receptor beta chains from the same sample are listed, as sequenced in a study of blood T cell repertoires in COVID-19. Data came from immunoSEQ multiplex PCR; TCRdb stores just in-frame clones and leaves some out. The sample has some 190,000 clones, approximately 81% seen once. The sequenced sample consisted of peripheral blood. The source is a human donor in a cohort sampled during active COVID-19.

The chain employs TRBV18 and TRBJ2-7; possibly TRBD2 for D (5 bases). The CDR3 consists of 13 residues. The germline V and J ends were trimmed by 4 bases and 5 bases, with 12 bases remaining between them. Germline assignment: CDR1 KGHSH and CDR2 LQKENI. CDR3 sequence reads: CASSQSGVDEQYV. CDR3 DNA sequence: TGTGCCAGCTCACAGTCCGGGGTCGACGAGCAGTACGTC.

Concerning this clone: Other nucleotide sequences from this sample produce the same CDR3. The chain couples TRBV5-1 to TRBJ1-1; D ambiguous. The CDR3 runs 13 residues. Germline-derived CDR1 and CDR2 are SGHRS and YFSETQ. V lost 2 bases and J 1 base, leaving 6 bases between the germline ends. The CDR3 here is CASSFEGNTEAFF. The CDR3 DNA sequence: TGCGCCAGCAGCTTTGAGGGGAACACTGAAGCTTTCTTT.

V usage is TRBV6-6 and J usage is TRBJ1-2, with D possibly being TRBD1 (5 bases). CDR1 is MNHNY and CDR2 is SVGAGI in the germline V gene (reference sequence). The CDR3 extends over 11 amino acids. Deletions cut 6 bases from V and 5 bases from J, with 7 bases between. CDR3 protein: CASSRTYGYTF. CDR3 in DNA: TGTGCCAGCAGCCGGACATATGGCTACACCTTC.

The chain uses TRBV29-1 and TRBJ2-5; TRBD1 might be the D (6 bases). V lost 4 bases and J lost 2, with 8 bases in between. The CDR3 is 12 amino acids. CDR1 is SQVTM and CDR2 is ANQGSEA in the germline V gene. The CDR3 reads CSVVRGQETQYF. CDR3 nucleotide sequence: TGCAGCGTTGTTAGGGGGCAAGAGACCCAGTACTTC.

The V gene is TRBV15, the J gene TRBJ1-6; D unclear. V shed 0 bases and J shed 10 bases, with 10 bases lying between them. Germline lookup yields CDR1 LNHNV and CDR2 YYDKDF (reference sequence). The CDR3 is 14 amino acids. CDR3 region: CATSRDIRRSPLHF. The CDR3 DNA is TGTGCCACCAGCAGAGATATTCGGAGGTCACCCCTCCACTTT.

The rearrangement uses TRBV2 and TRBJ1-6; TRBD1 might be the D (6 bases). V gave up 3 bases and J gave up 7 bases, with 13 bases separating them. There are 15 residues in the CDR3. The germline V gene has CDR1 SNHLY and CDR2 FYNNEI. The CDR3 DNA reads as TGTGCCAGCAGTGACCGGGACATAATCAATTCACCCCTCCACTTT. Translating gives CASSDRDIINSPLHF.

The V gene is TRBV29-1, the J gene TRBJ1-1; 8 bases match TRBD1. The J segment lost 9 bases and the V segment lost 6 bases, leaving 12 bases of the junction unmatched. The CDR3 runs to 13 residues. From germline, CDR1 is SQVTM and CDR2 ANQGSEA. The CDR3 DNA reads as TGCAGCGTCCTCAGGGAACAGGGGGGTAAAGCTTTCTTT. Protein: CSVLREQGGKAFF.

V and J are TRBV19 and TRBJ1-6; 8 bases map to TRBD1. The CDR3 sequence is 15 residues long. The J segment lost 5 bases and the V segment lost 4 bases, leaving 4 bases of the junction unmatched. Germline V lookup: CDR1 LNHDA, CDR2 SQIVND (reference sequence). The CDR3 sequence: CASSKLQGDNSPLHF. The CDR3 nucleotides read TGTGCCAGTAGTAAGCTACAGGGGGATAATTCACCCCTCCACTTT.

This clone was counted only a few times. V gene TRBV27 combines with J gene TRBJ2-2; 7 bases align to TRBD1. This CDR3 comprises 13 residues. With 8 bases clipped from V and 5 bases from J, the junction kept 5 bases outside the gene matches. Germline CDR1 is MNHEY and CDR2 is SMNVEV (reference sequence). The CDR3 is CASWDSRTGELFF. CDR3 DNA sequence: TGTGCCAGCTGGGACAGTAGGACCGGGGAGCTGTTTTTT.

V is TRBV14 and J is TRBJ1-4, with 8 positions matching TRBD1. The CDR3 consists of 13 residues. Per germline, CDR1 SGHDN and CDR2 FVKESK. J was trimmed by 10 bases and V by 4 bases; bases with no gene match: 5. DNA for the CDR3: TGTGCCAGCAGCCGTGACAGGGGAGGAAAACTGTTTTTT. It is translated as CASSRDRGGKLFF.

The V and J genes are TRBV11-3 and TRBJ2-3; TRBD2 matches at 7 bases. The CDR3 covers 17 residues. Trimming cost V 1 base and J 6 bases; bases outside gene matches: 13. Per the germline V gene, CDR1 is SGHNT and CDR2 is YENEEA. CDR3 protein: CASSLGTLPGGEDTQYF. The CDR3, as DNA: TGTGCCAGCAGCTTAGGGACCCTACCTGGGGGGGAGGATACGCAGTATTTT.

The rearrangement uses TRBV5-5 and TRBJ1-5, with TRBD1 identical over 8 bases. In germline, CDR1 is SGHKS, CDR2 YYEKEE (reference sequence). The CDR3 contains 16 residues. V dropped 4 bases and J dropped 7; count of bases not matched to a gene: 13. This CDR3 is CASSPTLDREGQPQHF. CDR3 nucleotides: TGTGCCAGCAGCCCGACTCTGGACAGGGAGGGCCAGCCCCAGCATTTT. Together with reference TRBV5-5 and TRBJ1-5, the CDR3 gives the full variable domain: DAGVTQSPTHLIKTRGQQVTLRCSPISGHKSVSWYQQVLGQGPQFIFQYYEKEERGRGNFPDRFSARQFPNYSSELNVNALLLGDSALYLCASSPTLDREGQPQHFGDGTRLSIL.

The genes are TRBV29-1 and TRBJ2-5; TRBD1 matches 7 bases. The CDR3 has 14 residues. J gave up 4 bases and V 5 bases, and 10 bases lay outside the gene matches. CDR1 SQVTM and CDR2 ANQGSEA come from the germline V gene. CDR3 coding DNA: TGCAGCGTTAGACAAACAGGGGACCCAGAGACCCAGTACTTC. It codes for CSVRQTGDPETQYF.

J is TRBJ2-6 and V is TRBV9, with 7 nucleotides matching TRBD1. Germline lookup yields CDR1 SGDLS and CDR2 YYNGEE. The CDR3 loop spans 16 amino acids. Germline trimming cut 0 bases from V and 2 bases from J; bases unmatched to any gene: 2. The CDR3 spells CASSVGGGPGANVLTF. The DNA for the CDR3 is TGTGCCAGCAGCGTAGGAGGGGGCCCTGGGGCCAACGTCCTGACTTTC.